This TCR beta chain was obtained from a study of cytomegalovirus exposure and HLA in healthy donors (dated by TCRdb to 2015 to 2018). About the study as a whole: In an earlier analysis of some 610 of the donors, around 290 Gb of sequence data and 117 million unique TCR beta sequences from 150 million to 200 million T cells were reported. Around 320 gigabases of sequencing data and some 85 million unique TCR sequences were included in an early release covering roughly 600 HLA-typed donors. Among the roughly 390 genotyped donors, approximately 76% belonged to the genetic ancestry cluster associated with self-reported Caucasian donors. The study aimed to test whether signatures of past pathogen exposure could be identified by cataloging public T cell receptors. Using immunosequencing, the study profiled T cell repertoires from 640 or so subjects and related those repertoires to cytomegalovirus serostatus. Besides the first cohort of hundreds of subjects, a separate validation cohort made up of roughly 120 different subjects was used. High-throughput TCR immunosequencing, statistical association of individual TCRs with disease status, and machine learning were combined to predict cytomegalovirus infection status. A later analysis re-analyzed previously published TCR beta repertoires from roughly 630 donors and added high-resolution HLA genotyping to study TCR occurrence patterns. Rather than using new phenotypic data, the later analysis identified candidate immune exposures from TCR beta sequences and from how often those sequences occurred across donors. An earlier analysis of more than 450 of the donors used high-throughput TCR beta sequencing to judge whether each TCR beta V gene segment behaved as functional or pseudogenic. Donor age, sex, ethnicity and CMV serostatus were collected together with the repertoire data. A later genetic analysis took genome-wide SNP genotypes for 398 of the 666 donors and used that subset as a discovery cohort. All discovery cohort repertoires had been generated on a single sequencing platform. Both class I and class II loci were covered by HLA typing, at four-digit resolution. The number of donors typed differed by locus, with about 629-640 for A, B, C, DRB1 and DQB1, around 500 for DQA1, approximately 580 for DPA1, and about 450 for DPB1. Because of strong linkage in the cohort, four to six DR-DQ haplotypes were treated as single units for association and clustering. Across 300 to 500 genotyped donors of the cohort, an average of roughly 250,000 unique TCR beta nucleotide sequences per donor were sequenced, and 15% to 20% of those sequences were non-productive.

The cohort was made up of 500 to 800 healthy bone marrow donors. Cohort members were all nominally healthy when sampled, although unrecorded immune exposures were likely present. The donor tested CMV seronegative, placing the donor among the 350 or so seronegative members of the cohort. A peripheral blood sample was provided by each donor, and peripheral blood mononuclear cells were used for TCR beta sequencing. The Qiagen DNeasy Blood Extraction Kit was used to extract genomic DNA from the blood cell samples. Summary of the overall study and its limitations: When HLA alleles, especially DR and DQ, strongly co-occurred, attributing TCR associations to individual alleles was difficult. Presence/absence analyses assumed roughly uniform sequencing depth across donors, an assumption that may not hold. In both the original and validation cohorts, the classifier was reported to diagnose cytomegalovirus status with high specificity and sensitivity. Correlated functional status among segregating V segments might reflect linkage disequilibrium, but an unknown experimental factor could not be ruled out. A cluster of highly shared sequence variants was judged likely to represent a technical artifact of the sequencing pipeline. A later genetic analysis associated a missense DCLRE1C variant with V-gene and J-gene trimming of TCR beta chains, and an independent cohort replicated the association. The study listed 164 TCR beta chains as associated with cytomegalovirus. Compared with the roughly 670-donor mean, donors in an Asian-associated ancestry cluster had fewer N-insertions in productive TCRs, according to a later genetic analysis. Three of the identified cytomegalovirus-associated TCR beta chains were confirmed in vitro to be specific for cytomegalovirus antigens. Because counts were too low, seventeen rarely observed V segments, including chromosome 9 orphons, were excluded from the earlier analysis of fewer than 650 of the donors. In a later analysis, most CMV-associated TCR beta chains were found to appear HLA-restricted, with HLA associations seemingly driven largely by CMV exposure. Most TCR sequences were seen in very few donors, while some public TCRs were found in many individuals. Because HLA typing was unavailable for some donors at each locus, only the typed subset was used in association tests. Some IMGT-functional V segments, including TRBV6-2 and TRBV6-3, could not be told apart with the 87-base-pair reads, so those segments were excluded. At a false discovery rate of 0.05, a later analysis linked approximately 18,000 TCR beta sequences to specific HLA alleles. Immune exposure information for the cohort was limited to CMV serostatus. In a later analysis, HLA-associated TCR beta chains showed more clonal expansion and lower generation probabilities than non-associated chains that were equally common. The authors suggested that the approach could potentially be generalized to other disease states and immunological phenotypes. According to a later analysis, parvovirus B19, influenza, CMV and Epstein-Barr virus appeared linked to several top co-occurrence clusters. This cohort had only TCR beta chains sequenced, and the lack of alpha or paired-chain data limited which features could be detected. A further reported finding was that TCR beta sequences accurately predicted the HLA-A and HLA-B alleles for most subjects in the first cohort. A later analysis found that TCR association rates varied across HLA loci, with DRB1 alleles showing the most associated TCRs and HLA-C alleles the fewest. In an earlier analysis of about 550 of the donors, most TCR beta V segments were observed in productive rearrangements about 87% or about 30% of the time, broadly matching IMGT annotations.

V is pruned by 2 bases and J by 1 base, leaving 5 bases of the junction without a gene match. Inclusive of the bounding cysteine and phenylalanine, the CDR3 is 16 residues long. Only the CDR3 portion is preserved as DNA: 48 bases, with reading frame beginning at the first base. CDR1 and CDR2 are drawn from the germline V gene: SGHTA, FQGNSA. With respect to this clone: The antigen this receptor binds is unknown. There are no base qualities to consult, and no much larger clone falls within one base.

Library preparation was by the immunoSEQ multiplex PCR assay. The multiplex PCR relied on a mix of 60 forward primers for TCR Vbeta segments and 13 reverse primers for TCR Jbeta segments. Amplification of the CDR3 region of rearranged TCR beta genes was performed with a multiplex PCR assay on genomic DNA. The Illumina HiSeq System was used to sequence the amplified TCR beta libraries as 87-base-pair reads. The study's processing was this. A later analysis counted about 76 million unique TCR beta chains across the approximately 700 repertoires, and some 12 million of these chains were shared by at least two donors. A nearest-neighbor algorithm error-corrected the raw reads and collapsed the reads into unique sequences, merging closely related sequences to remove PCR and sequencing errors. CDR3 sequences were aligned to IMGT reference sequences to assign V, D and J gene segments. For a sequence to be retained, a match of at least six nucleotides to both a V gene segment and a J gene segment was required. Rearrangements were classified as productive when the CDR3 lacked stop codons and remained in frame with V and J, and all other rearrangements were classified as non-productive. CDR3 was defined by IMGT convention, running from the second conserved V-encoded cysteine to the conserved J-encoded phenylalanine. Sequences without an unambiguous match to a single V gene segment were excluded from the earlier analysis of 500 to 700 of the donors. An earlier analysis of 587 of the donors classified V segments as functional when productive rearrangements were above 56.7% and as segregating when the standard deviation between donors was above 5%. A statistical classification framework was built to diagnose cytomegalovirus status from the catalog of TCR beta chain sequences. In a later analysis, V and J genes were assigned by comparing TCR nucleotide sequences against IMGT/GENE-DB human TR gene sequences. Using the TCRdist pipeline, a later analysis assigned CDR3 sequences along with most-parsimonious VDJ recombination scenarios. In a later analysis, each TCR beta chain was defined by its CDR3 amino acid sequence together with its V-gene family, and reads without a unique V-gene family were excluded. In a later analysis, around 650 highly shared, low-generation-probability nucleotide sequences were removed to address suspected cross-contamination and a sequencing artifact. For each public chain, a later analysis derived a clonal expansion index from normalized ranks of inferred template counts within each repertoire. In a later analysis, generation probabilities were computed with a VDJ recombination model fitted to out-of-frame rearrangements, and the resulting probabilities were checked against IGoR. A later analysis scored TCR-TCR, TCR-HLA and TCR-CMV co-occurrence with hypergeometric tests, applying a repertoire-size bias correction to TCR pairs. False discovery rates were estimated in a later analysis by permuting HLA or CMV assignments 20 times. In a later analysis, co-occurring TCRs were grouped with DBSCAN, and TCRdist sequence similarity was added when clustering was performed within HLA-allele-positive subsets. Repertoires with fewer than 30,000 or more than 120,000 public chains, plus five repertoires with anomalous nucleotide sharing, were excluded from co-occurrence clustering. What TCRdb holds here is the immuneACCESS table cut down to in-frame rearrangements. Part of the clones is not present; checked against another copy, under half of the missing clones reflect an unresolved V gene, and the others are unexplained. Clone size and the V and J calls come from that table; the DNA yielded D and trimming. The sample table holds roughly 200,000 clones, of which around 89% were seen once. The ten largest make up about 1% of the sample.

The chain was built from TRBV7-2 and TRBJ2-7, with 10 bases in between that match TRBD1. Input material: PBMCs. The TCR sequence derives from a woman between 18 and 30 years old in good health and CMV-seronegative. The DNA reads TGTGCCAGCAGCTTATCGGGGACAGGGGTATCCTACGAGCAGTACTTC. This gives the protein CASSLSGTGVSYEQYF.